Given below is one TCR beta chain in context. The clone's antigen remains unknown. Base-call qualities are not available, and no considerably larger clone is one nucleotide away. The data originate from a study of T cell repertoires in cytomegalovirus infection (dated by TCRdb to about 2019). Turning to the overall study: Recently identified HLA-C-restricted CMV epitopes, whose presentation resists viral immunomodulation, were targeted by peptide stimulations together with well-studied HLA-B-restricted epitopes. Donor HLA type was relevant to the analysis, because carriage of CMV infection together with the matching HLA type was indicated by public TCR beta signatures.

Sequencing relied on an Illumina HiSeq 1500. The public reads were reanalyzed by TCRdb: fastp trimming at Q25, MiXCR alignment, in-frame beta chains only. Merged by CDR3 protein, the rows form single entries marked with the most common genes and DNA. The sample profile shows about a million distinct CDR3 sequences; approximately 33% of them were found once. Under 15% of the sample is held by the ten biggest clonotypes. Read against the paper, the sample's treatment or condition label means: in vitro stimulation with specific CMV peptide epitopes to enrich CMV-specific T cells. What the authors observed across the whole study: The ex vivo response was dominated by HLA-C-restricted CMV-specific TCR beta clonotypes, which also provided the single most frequent clonotype in two of eight donors. Carriers of CMV infection plus the relevant HLA type were discriminated by the cumulative frequency of public TCR beta family members in the study cohort and in an independent approximately 400-donor cohort.

The CDR3 runs 14 residues from the cysteine to the phenylalanine. The read is trimmed to its CDR3 DNA, 42 bases read in frame from base 1. Relative to germline, V is 2 bases shorter and J is 5 bases shorter, with 10 bases between their ends. From the germline V gene, CDR1 is SGHTA and CDR2 is FQGTGA. Sequencing used cultured CD8+ T cells from PBMCs, obtained from culture after CMV antigen stimulation. The source is a human donor in good health (CMV status not recorded). Some clones in this sample may be carry-over from other donors' samples. This chain is built from TRBV7-3 and TRBJ2-1, with TRBD2 tentatively as D gene (6 bases match). The DNA reads as follows: TGTGCCAGCAGCTTATATGGAGGGAACAATGAGCAGTTCTTC. It codes for CASSLYGGNNEQFF.